Here is one T cell receptor (beta chain) with its context. Its antigen is still unknown. Base qualities are not at hand, and no much larger clone is one base apart. The data originate from a study of control samples from healthy donors and cancer patients (TCRdb year 2020). Library generation was performed with the immunoSEQ multiplex PCR assay. TCRdb holds this immuneACCESS table with in-frame rearrangements only. Some clones are missing; in checked studies, unresolved V genes explain under half, and the rest has no known cause. Here the sample has 60,000 to 85,000 clones; around 92% occur a single time. The top ten clones comprise 5.5% to 6.5% of the sample. The CDR3 numbers 13 residues from cysteine through phenylalanine. Solely the CDR3 DNA is kept, with 39 bases framed from the first base. The germline ends are 12 bases apart after V is trimmed by 6 bases and J by 3 bases. The germline V gene gives CDR1 as MDHEN and CDR2 as SYDVKM.

The rearranged segments are TRBV28 and TRBJ2-7; perhaps TRBD2 is the D gene, with 5 bases matching. The receptor was derived from a woman aged 60-75 years in good health. Sequences were obtained from blood. CDR3 loop: CASRMDGLYEQYF. The base sequence is TGTGCCAGCAGAATGGACGGACTCTACGAGCAGTACTTC.